The source of this T cell receptor (beta chain) is a study of vaccination effects on CD4 cells after COVID-19. At the level of the study: With the ViraFEST assay, the study expanded antigen-specific CD4+ T cells using viral peptide pools, then sequenced them.

TCRdb's copy holds only in-frame clones and misses some; the assay was immunoSEQ multiplex PCR. The table has about 66,000 clones, 55% to 75% seen once. After roughly 10 days in culture, the CD4+ T cells were isolated. Note on this clone: No antigen is known for it.

This receptor was taken from a human donor who had a prior SARS-CoV-2 infection. The source material was CD4+ T cells from PBMCs cultured without peptide, sampled before COVID-19 vaccination.

CDR3 bases: TGTGCCACCAGCAGAGATTCCGGGGCTAGGGAAGCTTTCTTT. Translated, it gives CATSRDSGAREAFF. The chain is built from TRBV15 and TRBJ1-1; tentatively, D is TRBD1 (5 bases). The CDR3 is 14 residues long. Germline V CDR1 and CDR2: LNHNV, YYDKDF (reference sequence). Trimming pared 0 bases from V and 8 bases from J, leaving 13 bases between.